This T cell receptor (beta chain) was recovered during a study of Ad26.COV2.S vaccination and SARS-CoV-2 variants. About the research overall: By the intramuscular route, Ad26.COV2.S was given once, or twice 56 days apart. General observations from the study: Total T cell responses were possibly underestimated by TCR breadth and depth analyses.

This clone was observed a few times. Antigen unknown. Specified treatment: over 15 received Ad26.COV2.S at low or high dose, single or two shots; about five received placebo; per-sample allocation not given. The samples were gathered on day 63 after the first injection of vaccine or placebo. Here immunoSEQ multiplex PCR was the method, and the copy in TCRdb shows in-frame clones only, minus some. The sample has about 680,000 clones; approximately 88% are singletons. The CDR3 contains 16 residues. J gave up 9 bases and V 6 bases, and 14 bases lay outside the gene matches. Germline V CDR1 and CDR2: MGHDK, SYGVNS.

The rearrangement uses TRBV25-1 and TRBJ1-6; 7 bases are a match to TRBD1. The sequenced sample was peripheral blood, obtained in a trial of Ad26.COV2.S vaccine versus placebo. The origin of this receptor is a person aged 18-60 years who received the Ad26.COV2.S COVID-19 vaccine or a placebo. The CDR3 nucleotides read TGTGCCAGCAGCCAATCCCGGACAGGACGCAGTTCACCCCTCCACTTT. This gives the protein CASSQSRTGRSSPLHF.